This T cell receptor beta chain was found in a study of CD8 T cells in ankylosing spondylitis. Study-wide findings and caveats: Matched synovial fluid from ankylosing spondylitis patients was reported to be enriched for disease-linked clones. Seven to nine highly homologous variants formed a TCR beta motif that appeared characteristic of ankylosing spondylitis blood.

As concerns this clonotype: The antigen remains undetermined.

In TCRdb, the 5' RACE reads were re-called with MiXCR into one record per CDR3 protein. This sample has some 700,000 distinct CDR3 sequences; 15% to 20% occur once, and the top ten carry over 15%. Germline V gives CDR1 SGHRS, CDR2 YFSETQ. The CDR3 is 14 residues long. V was shortened by 0 bases and J by 4 bases, with 8 bases between the two germline ends. This chain uses TRBV5-1 with TRBJ1-5; D unresolved. Sequenced material: blood, either unsorted or a sorted T cell fraction (not recorded which). The source of this sequence is a male donor with ankylosing spondylitis. The CDR3 DNA reads as TGCGCCAGCAGCTTGGTTCCAGGTAATCAGCCCCAGCATTTT. It specifies CASSLVPGNQPQHF.